The subject of this entry is one TCR beta chain. Its matching antigen is unknown. This sample is part of a study of cytomegalovirus exposure and HLA in healthy donors. Study-wide points: The study recorded over 150 TCR beta chains that were cytomegalovirus-associated. Cytomegalovirus status, reportedly, was diagnosed with high specificity and sensitivity by the classifier. Reportedly, HLA-A and HLA-B alleles of most subjects were accurately predicted from TCR beta. In a later analysis, DRB1 alleles had the most associated TCRs; HLA-C alleles the fewest.

This CDR3 comprises 14 residues. Germline V CDR1 and CDR2: MNHEY, SMNVEV (reference sequence). V shed 5 bases and J 8 bases; nucleotides not matched to a gene: 7. PCR was performed using 60 Vbeta and 13 Jbeta primers. The data were produced by immunoSEQ multiplex PCR, yet TCRdb's version contains in-frame clones alone and is incomplete. The table has approximately 110,000 clones, roughly 71% seen once. The sequenced sample was PBMCs. The chain recombines TRBV27 with TRBJ2-1, with 9 bases identical to TRBD2. The origin of this receptor is a man aged 35-49 years in good health and CMV-seropositive. DNA of the CDR3: TGTGCCAGCAGTGAGTACGAGCGGGAGGATGAGCAGTTCTTC. It codes for CASSEYEREDEQFF.